Sequencing of this TCR beta chain was carried out in a study of blood T cell repertoires in COVID-19. V gave up 8 bases and J gave up 2 bases, with 13 bases separating them. This CDR3 is 13 amino acids long. CDR1 is SNHLY, CDR2 FYNNEI, per germline. Recovered participants had two consecutive negative NP/OP PCR tests, healthcare professional clearance, or symptom resolution. This clone occurred a few times. This table comes from immunoSEQ multiplex PCR, and its TCRdb copy is limited to in-frame clones, with some not included. The sample includes fewer than 250,000 clones, 87% seen only once; the top ten take about 10%.

Specimen: PBMCs or T cells enriched from blood (not recorded which). The chain carries TRBV2 and TRBJ2-7, with D maybe TRBD1 (5 bases). The source is a man younger than 40 who had recovered from COVID-19. Here the CDR3 reads CASERAGPYEQYF. The CDR3 DNA is TGTGCCAGCGAGCGCGCAGGGCCCTACGAGCAGTACTTC.